Below are 25 T cell receptor beta chains sequenced from a single sample in a study of cytomegalovirus exposure and HLA in healthy donors. Both 60 Vbeta primers and 13 Jbeta primers went into the PCR. Repertoires were generated with immunoSEQ multiplex PCR, while TCRdb's copy carries only in-frame clones and drops some. The sample records about 130,000 clones, 75% to 85% being singletons. The sample consisted of PBMCs. These receptors were obtained from a young man in good health and CMV-seronegative.

The chain is built from TRBV7-9 and TRBJ2-4; TRBD1 might be the D (6 bases). This CDR3 region has 16 residues. Germline V lookup: CDR1 SEHNR, CDR2 FQNEAQ (reference sequence). V was pared by 5 bases and J by 9 bases, with 23 bases between. The CDR3 spells CASSPRRTGLESIQYF. CDR3 bases: TGTGCCAGCAGCCCCCGAAGAACAGGGTTGGAGAGCATTCAGTACTTC.

The chain combines TRBV2 with TRBJ1-1; D remains unclear. V was trimmed by 5 bases and J by 2 bases, leaving 9 bases between them. The germline CDR1 and CDR2 sequences are SNHLY and FYNNEI. This CDR3 has 13 residues. This CDR3 reads CASSSSVNTEAFF. In nucleotides, the CDR3 is TGTGCCAGCAGTTCCTCAGTTAACACTGAAGCTTTCTTT.

This clone was observed a handful of times. The same CDR3 is also encoded by other DNA sequences in this sample. The CDR3 region is CASSSDRNTEAFF. CDR3 nucleotide sequence: TGTGCCAGCAGCTCCGACAGGAACACTGAAGCTTTCTTT. The V and J genes are TRBV7-2 and TRBJ1-1; possible D gene TRBD1, 5 bases. Germline lookup yields CDR1 SGHTA and CDR2 FQGNSA. Deletions cut 4 bases from V and 1 base from J, with 7 bases between. This CDR3 has 13 residues.

The chain couples TRBV6-6 to TRBJ1-4; D is undetermined. V was clipped by 0 bases and J by 7 bases, with 3 bases between them. This CDR3 has 12 residues. Germline V gene lookup returns CDR1 MNHNY and CDR2 SVGAGI (reference sequence). The CDR3 bases are TGTGCCAGCAGTTACTCTCGTGAAAAACTGTTTTTT. It translates to CASSYSREKLFF.

The chain carries TRBV7-2 and TRBJ1-4, with 7 bases lining up with TRBD1. CDR3 length: 16 amino acids. CDR1 is SGHTA and CDR2 is FQGNSA in the germline V gene. Germline trimming cut 3 bases from V and 7 bases from J; bases unmatched to any gene: 11. CDR3 coding DNA: TGTGCCAGCAGCTTGGGGACAGTTTTTCTGCTTGAAAAACTGTTTTTT. It is translated as CASSLGTVFLLEKLFF.

This chain uses TRBV5-1 with TRBJ2-7; D is possibly TRBD1 (6 bases). The germline V gene encodes CDR1 SGHRS and CDR2 YFSETQ. The V and J ends lost 0 bases and 3 bases respectively, with 13 bases between them. The CDR3 contains 15 residues. CDR3 in amino acids: CASSLADSPLYEQYF. The CDR3 nucleotides are TGCGCCAGCAGCTTGGCGGACAGCCCGCTCTACGAGCAGTACTTC.

This chain links TRBV5-8 with TRBJ2-1, with TRBD2 matching 9 bases. Germline loops: CDR1 SGHTS, CDR2 YDEGEE. V shed 0 bases and J 5 bases; nucleotides not matched to a gene: 9. The CDR3 length is 17 residues. CDR3 DNA: TGTGCCAGCAGCTTGGTCTTGGGTAGCGGGAGAGACAATGAGCAGTTCTTC. Translating it yields CASSLVLGSGRDNEQFF.

This clone was picked up a small number of times. The CDR3 is CASSQDRAGNGELFF. The CDR3 coding sequence is TGCGCCAGCAGCCAAGATCGGGCGGGAAACGGGGAGCTGTTTTTT. This chain links TRBV4-3 with TRBJ2-2; D is perhaps TRBD2 (6 bases). This CDR3 has 15 amino acids. Trimming took off 0 bases at V and 7 bases at J, with 12 bases between the two ends. Germline V gene data show CDR1 as LGHNA and CDR2 as YSLEER.

The rearrangement joins TRBV5-1 to TRBJ2-3; 12 bases align to TRBD1. The CDR3 runs 17 residues. V shed 0 bases, J shed 5 bases, and the junction held 7 bases outside the gene matches. The germline CDR1 and CDR2 sequences are SGHRS and YFSETQ. DNA of the CDR3: TGCGCCAGCAGCTTGGAGGGACAGGGGGCTTCGGTAGATACGCAGTATTTT. It is translated as CASSLEGQGASVDTQYF. The entire variable domain, with the rest obtained from reference TRBV5-1 and TRBJ2-3, is as follows: KAGVTQTPRYLIKTRGQQVTLSCSPISGHRSVSWYQQTPGQGLQFLFEYFSETQRNKGNFPGRFSGRQFSNSRSEMNVSTLELGDSALYLCASSLEGQGASVDTQYFGPGTRLTVL.

V gene TRBV27 combines with J gene TRBJ1-2; TRBD1 might be the D (6 bases). This CDR3 has 13 amino acids. Per the germline V gene, CDR1 is MNHEY and CDR2 is SMNVEV (reference sequence). Deletions cut 6 bases from V and 4 bases from J, with 12 bases between. The CDR3 protein is CASSPGRGYGYTF. The CDR3 nucleotides read TGTGCCAGCAGCCCCGGCAGGGGCTATGGCTACACCTTC.

V is TRBV4-1 and J is TRBJ2-7; D uncertain. The CDR3 length is 15 residues. CDR1 MGHRA and CDR2 YSYEKL come from the germline V gene. V was trimmed by 0 bases and J by 0 bases, leaving 9 bases between them. As DNA, the CDR3 is TGCGCCAGCAGCCAAGATTCTCGGTCCTCCTACGAGCAGTACTTC. Its protein product is CASSQDSRSSYEQYF.

This clone was detected once. DNA for the CDR3: TGTGCCAGCAGTCCGCGAGTAGCGGGAGGGGGGGAGCTGTTTTTT. It is translated as CASSPRVAGGGELFF. The chain carries TRBV6-6 and TRBJ2-2; 11 bases match TRBD2. CDR3 length: 15 amino acids. From germline, CDR1 is MNHNY and CDR2 SVGAGI (reference sequence). V dropped 5 bases and J dropped 8; count of bases not matched to a gene: 7.

This clone was observed once. The chain combines TRBV28 with TRBJ1-2, with 10 bases lining up with TRBD1. The V segment lost 6 bases and the J segment 5 bases; nucleotides outside the gene matches: 15. The CDR3 length is 17 residues. CDR1 is MDHEN and CDR2 is SYDVKM in the germline V gene. The DNA of the CDR3 is TGTGCCAGCAGCCTGGTCCTATCGGGACAGGGGACTTATGGCTACACCTTC. As protein: CASSLVLSGQGTYGYTF.

This chain links TRBV6-1 with TRBJ2-7; no firm D call. V shed 6 bases and J shed 2 bases, with 17 bases lying between them. Germline V gene data show CDR1 as MNHNS and CDR2 as SASEGT. This CDR3 is built from 15 residues. This CDR3 reads CASRPERAPTYEQYF. CDR3 DNA sequence: TGTGCCAGCAGGCCGGAGAGAGCCCCCACCTACGAGCAGTACTTC.

J is TRBJ2-1 and V is TRBV7-8; 10 bases map to TRBD2. Germline V gene data show CDR1 as SGHVS and CDR2 as FQNEAQ. This CDR3 region has 15 residues. After removal of 5 bases from V and 4 bases from J, the junction contained 5 bases not matched to a gene. The CDR3 loop is CASSPRTSGYNEQFF. In nucleotides, the CDR3 is TGTGCCAGCAGCCCGCGGACTAGCGGATACAATGAGCAGTTCTTC.

The CDR3 coding sequence is TGTGCCAGCAGTGAGCAGACTCCCAGCTCTGGAAACACCATATATTTT. Amino acids: CASSEQTPSSGNTIYF. The genes are TRBV6-1 and TRBJ1-3; D is ambiguous. V lost 3 bases to trimming and J lost 0 bases, with 12 bases between them. Germline CDR1 is MNHNS and CDR2 is SASEGT. The CDR3 is 16 amino acids.

Only a few counts were recorded for this clone. V usage is TRBV29-1 and J usage is TRBJ1-1; 8 bases line up with TRBD1. The CDR3 covers 13 residues. J was trimmed by 4 bases and V by 5 bases; bases with no gene match: 6. The V gene's germline CDR1 is SQVTM and CDR2 ANQGSEA. CDR3 DNA: TGCAGCGTTTTAGTGGACAGGGCCACTGAAGCTTTCTTT. Amino acids: CSVLVDRATEAFF.

In its sample, this clone was seen a few times. The chain employs TRBV19 and TRBJ2-5; TRBD1 agrees at 9 bases. There are 15 residues in the CDR3. The germline gives CDR1 LNHDA, CDR2 SQIVND (reference sequence). V shed 3 bases, J shed 4 bases, and the junction held 6 bases outside the gene matches. The CDR3 coding sequence is TGTGCCAGTAGTATTGAGGGACAGGGAGTAGAGACCCAGTACTTC. Amino acid sequence: CASSIEGQGVETQYF.

This clone was seen only a few times. V usage is TRBV5-3 and J usage is TRBJ2-1, with 10 positions matching TRBD2. TRBV5-3 is reported as an ORF; its role is uncertain. This CDR3 region has 15 residues. Trimming took 4 bases from V and 9 from J; bases not matched to a gene: 10. The chain's CDR3 is CARSQPGTSALEQFF. The CDR3 DNA reads as TGTGCCAGAAGCCAACCCGGGACTAGCGCCCTTGAGCAGTTCTTC.

The chain employs TRBV6-1 and TRBJ1-5, with TRBD1 matching 11 bases. Germline trimming cut 3 bases from V and 2 bases from J; bases unmatched to any gene: 9. The CDR3 has 18 residues. The germline gives CDR1 MNHNS, CDR2 SASEGT. CDR3 nucleotides: TGTGCCAGCAGTGACATCATTGGACAGGGGGCTGGCAATCAGCCCCAGCATTTT. It specifies CASSDIIGQGAGNQPQHF.

This sequence joins TRBV4-1 and TRBJ2-2; 12 bases align to TRBD2. The CDR3 contains 18 residues. Germline CDR1 MGHRA, CDR2 YSYEKL. V shed 4 bases, J shed 1 base, and the junction held 7 bases outside the gene matches. The CDR3 here is CASSPGLAGLGNTGELFF. In DNA form, the CDR3 reads TGCGCCAGCAGCCCGGGACTAGCGGGCCTTGGGAACACCGGGGAGCTGTTTTTT.

The rearrangement uses TRBV9 and TRBJ2-2, with 8 bases aligning to TRBD2. The CDR3 covers 17 residues. V dropped 0 bases and J dropped 2; count of bases not matched to a gene: 6. CDR1 SGDLS and CDR2 YYNGEE come from the germline V gene. CDR3 DNA: TGTGCCAGCAGCGTAGTCGGAGCGGGAGACAACACCGGGGAGCTGTTTTTT. The encoded protein is CASSVVGAGDNTGELFF.

This clone was observed a single time. J is TRBJ1-4 and V is TRBV5-1; the D is unclear. CDR3 size: 16 residues. The germline V gene encodes CDR1 SGHRS and CDR2 YFSETQ. The V gene lost 1 base and the J gene lost 0 bases, with 10 bases spanning the gap. CDR3 bases: TGCGCCAGCAGCTTGAACGACATTGCAACTAATGAAAAACTGTTTTTT. It specifies CASSLNDIATNEKLFF. Drawing the rest from reference TRBV5-1 and TRBJ1-4, the complete variable domain is KAGVTQTPRYLIKTRGQQVTLSCSPISGHRSVSWYQQTPGQGLQFLFEYFSETQRNKGNFPGRFSGRQFSNSRSEMNVSTLELGDSALYLCASSLNDIATNEKLFFGSGTQLSVL.

The V gene is TRBV19, the J gene TRBJ1-5; D may be TRBD1 (5 bases). This CDR3 contains 13 residues. CDR1 is LNHDA and CDR2 is SQIVND in the germline V gene (reference sequence). Trimming removed 1 base from V and 7 bases from J, with 8 bases in between. CDR3 amino acids: CASSIGGDQPQHF. CDR3 DNA: TGTGCCAGTAGTATAGGGGGGGACCAGCCCCAGCATTTT.

V gene TRBV27 combines with J gene TRBJ2-6, with D maybe TRBD1 (5 bases). Germline V gene data show CDR1 as MNHEY and CDR2 as SMNVEV (reference sequence). This CDR3 is 15 amino acids long. Trimming left V 2 bases short and J 0 bases short, with 5 bases between. The CDR3 reads CASSLQGSGANVLTF. Here the CDR3 DNA reads TGTGCCAGCAGTTTACAGGGCTCTGGGGCCAACGTCCTGACTTTC.